The 6 T cell receptor beta chains given below trace back to one sample, sequenced in a study of cytomegalovirus exposure and HLA in healthy donors. PCR amplification relied on 60 Vbeta primers (plus 13 Jbeta primers). The table came from immunoSEQ multiplex PCR; TCRdb's copy has only in-frame clones and leaves some out. There are 80,000 or so clones in the sample; roughly 76% occur only once, and 7% to 8.5% lies in the top ten. Specimen: PBMCs. These receptor sequences come from a woman aged 40 to 50 in good health and CMV-seronegative.

This chain uses TRBV2 with TRBJ2-2; D uncertain. CDR1 and CDR2 (germline): SNHLY, FYNNEI. V lost 4 bases to trimming and J lost 6 bases, with 6 bases between them. The CDR3 has 12 amino acids. CDR3 amino acids: CASSGEAGELFF. CDR3 DNA sequence: TGTGCCAGCAGTGGTGAGGCCGGGGAGCTGTTTTTT.

The rearrangement links TRBV27 to TRBJ1-5; D ambiguous. V lost 6 bases, J lost 0 bases, and 12 bases lay in between. CDR1 and CDR2 (germline): MNHEY, SMNVEV (reference sequence). This CDR3 comprises 15 residues. CDR3 in DNA: TGTGCCAGCAGATCCACAGAGATTAGCAATCAGCCCCAGCATTTT. The encoded protein is CASRSTEISNQPQHF.

The gene calls are TRBV6-5 and TRBJ2-2; TRBD1 might be the D (5 bases). Germline V gene sequence: CDR1 MNHEY, CDR2 SVGAGI. The CDR3 consists of 16 residues. V dropped 2 bases and J dropped 5 bases, with 15 bases sitting between them. This CDR3 reads CASSYRRGRPTGELFF. Here the CDR3 DNA reads TGTGCCAGCAGTTACCGAAGGGGTAGACCAACCGGGGAGCTGTTTTTT.

This clone was counted between two and nine times. The chain employs TRBV28 and TRBJ1-1, with D maybe TRBD1 (5 bases). CDR1 is MDHEN and CDR2 is SYDVKM in the germline V gene. The V and J ends lost 4 bases and 4 bases respectively, with 13 bases between them. The CDR3 is 14 residues long. The DNA for the CDR3 is TGTGCCAGCAGTTCCTCGCAGGGCCTCACTGAAGCTTTCTTT. It specifies CASSSSQGLTEAFF.

The chain joins TRBV10-1 to TRBJ2-7, with 9 positions matching TRBD1. The CDR3 is 13 residues long. The ends lost 7 bases at V and 1 base at J; junction bases unmatched: 2. Germline CDR1 WNHNN, CDR2 SYGVQD (reference sequence). The CDR3 sequence: CASTGQGSYEQYF. The DNA for the CDR3 is TGCGCCAGCACCGGACAGGGGTCCTACGAGCAGTACTTC.

J is TRBJ1-4 and V is TRBV7-2, with a tentative D call TRBD1 (5 bases). The V gene's germline CDR1 is SGHTA and CDR2 FQGNSA. Trimming took 5 bases from V and 3 from J, leaving 19 bases between them. There are 17 residues in the CDR3. The CDR3 reads CASSPPSGAWPNEKLFF. The CDR3 DNA is TGTGCCAGCAGCCCCCCTAGTGGGGCATGGCCTAATGAAAAACTGTTTTTT.